Given below is one T cell receptor beta chain in context. The antigen is not known. The sample is drawn from a study of cytomegalovirus exposure and HLA in healthy donors. Study conclusions and caveats: It was confirmed in vitro that a few of the CMV-associated chains were specific for CMV antigens.

After removal of 6 bases from V and 5 bases from J, the junction contained 10 bases not matched to a gene. Germline loops: CDR1 LNHDA, CDR2 SQIVND (reference sequence). The CDR3 runs 15 residues. The table came from immunoSEQ multiplex PCR; TCRdb's copy has only in-frame clones and leaves some out. Of 280,000 or so clones in the sample, around 87% were seen once. The sequence came from a woman under 30 in good health and CMV-seronegative. Sequencing input: PBMCs. The V gene is TRBV19, the J gene TRBJ1-1; 9 nucleotides agree with TRBD1. CDR3 protein: CASSRQGDLETEAFF. In DNA form, the CDR3 reads TGTGCCAGTAGCCGACAGGGGGACTTGGAGACTGAAGCTTTCTTT. The full variable domain, its missing parts supplied by reference TRBV19 and TRBJ1-1, is DGGITQSPKYLFRKEGQNVTLSCEQNLNHDAMYWYRQDPGQGLRLIYYSQIVNDFQKGDIAEGYSVSREKKESFPLTVTSAQKNPTAFYLCASSRQGDLETEAFFGQGTRLTVV.